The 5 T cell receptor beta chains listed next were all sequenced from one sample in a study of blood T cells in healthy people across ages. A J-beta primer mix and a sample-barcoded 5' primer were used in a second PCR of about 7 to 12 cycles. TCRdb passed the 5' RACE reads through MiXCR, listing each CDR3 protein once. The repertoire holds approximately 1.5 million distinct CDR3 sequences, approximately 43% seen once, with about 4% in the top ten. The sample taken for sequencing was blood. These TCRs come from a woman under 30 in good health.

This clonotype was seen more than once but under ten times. CDR3 coding DNA: TGTGCCAGCAGCTCGACAGTCCGTAAGTTCTTC. Translated: CASSSTVRKFF. V usage is TRBV11-2 and J usage is TRBJ2-1, with D perhaps TRBD1 (5 bases). Trimming took off 4 bases at V and 14 bases at J, with 12 bases between the two ends. CDR3 length: 11 amino acids. Germline V gives CDR1 SGHAT, CDR2 FQNNGV.

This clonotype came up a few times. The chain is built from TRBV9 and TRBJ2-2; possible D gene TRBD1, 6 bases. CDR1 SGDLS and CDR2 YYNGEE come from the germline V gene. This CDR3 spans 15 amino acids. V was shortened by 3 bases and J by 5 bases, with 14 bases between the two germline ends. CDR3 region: CASSEGVVGTGELFF. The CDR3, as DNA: TGTGCCAGCAGCGAGGGGGTGGTTGGGACCGGGGAGCTGTTTTTT.

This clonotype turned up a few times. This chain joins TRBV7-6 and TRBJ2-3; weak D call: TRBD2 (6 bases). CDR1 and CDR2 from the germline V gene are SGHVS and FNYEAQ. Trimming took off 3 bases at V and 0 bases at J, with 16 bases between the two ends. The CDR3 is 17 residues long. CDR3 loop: CASSLAGFRSSTDTQYF. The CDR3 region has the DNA TGTGCCAGCAGCTTGGCGGGGTTTAGGTCTAGCACAGATACGCAGTATTTT.

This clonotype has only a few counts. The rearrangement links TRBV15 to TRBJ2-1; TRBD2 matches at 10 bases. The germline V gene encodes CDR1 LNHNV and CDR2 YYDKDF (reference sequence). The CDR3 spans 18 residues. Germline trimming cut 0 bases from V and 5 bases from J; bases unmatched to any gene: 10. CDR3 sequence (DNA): TGTGCCACCAGCAGAGACCTAGCGGGGGTGGTCGTTAACAATGAGCAGTTCTTC. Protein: CATSRDLAGVVVNNEQFF.

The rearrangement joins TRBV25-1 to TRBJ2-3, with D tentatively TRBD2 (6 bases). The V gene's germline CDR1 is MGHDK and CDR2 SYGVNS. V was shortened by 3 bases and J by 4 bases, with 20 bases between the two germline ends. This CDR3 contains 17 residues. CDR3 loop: CASSESISGVGADTQYF. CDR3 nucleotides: TGTGCCAGCAGTGAGTCGATTAGCGGAGTCGGCGCAGATACGCAGTATTTT.